The 17 T cell receptor beta chains in this list originate from one sample, sequenced in a study of blood T cell repertoires in COVID-19 (dated by TCRdb to about 2020). Library prep was done by the immunoSEQ multiplex PCR assay. The table comes from immuneACCESS by way of TCRdb, which keeps in-frame sequences with V and J called. Part of the clones is missing from these tables; in studies checked, under half for an unresolved V gene and the rest for unknown reasons. The sample records about 150,000 clones, 70% to 90% of which are singletons. The top ten hold about 5% of the sample. Sequencing input: peripheral blood. The receptors here all came from a human donor in a cohort sampled during active COVID-19.

The V and J genes are TRBV27 and TRBJ2-6; a weak D match, TRBD1 (5 bases). The CDR3 is 19 amino acids. Trimming shortened V by 1 base and J by 2 bases, and 18 bases separated the two germline ends. Germline CDR1 MNHEY, CDR2 SMNVEV (reference sequence). The CDR3 DNA follows: TGTGCCAGCAGTTTATACCAATCCTCAGGGTTAGCTGGGGCCAACGTCCTGACTTTC. As protein: CASSLYQSSGLAGANVLTF.

This clone was found once. The chain recombines TRBV28 with TRBJ2-7; 7 bases agree with TRBD2. The CDR3 is 13 residues long. Germline V gene lookup returns CDR1 MDHEN and CDR2 SYDVKM. V shed 8 bases and J 2 bases; nucleotides not matched to a gene: 6. The CDR3 DNA sequence: TGTGCCAGCGGCGGGGGACCCACCTACGAGCAGTACTTC. Translating it yields CASGGGPTYEQYF.

This sequence joins TRBV6-6 and TRBJ2-7, with a weak D call TRBD1 (6 bases). The CDR3 has 15 amino acids. The ends were cut back, 3 bases at V and 5 bases at J, with 17 bases in the middle. In germline, CDR1 is MNHNY, CDR2 SVGAGI (reference sequence). The CDR3 DNA reads as TGTGCCAGCAGTTATGGGCACAGGGTCGGCAACGAGCAGTACTTC. Protein: CASSYGHRVGNEQYF.

CDR3 bases: TGCGCCAGCAGCTTGGTGATTGCTACAGAGACCCAGTACTTC. Translated: CASSLVIATETQYF. The J gene is TRBJ2-5, the V gene TRBV5-1; no firm D call. The germline V and J ends were trimmed by 0 bases and 4 bases, with 10 bases remaining between them. The CDR3 loop spans 14 amino acids. The germline CDR1 and CDR2 sequences are SGHRS and YFSETQ.

The J gene is TRBJ2-6, the V gene TRBV7-9, with D tentatively TRBD1 (5 bases). Germline V gives CDR1 SEHNR, CDR2 FQNEAQ (reference sequence). V was pared by 5 bases and J by 0 bases, with 11 bases between. This CDR3 is built from 16 residues. CDR3: CASSEHRNSGANVLTF. The CDR3 DNA follows: TGTGCCAGCAGCGAACACAGGAACTCTGGGGCCAACGTCCTGACTTTC.

V gene TRBV7-9 combines with J gene TRBJ1-1; 8 bases are a match to TRBD1. The CDR3 loop spans 15 amino acids. V shed 2 bases and J 7 bases; nucleotides not matched to a gene: 9. Germline V gives CDR1 SEHNR, CDR2 FQNEAQ (reference sequence). This CDR3 is CASSLKWGRGHEAFF. The CDR3 region has the DNA TGTGCCAGCAGCTTAAAATGGGGCAGGGGGCATGAAGCTTTCTTT.

The rearrangement uses TRBV6-1 and TRBJ2-7; 14 bases line up with TRBD2. This CDR3 spans 16 amino acids. The V gene end was trimmed by 4 bases and the J gene end by 1 base; junction bases not matched to a gene: 3. Germline assignment: CDR1 MNHNS and CDR2 SASEGT. The CDR3 loop is CASSATSGRASYEQYF. The CDR3 DNA follows: TGTGCCAGCAGTGCGACTAGCGGGAGGGCATCCTACGAGCAGTACTTC.

J is TRBJ2-5 and V is TRBV10-3; 7 nucleotides match TRBD1. The CDR3 contains 14 residues. V shed 0 bases, J shed 4 bases, and the junction held 2 bases outside the gene matches. Germline CDR1 ENHRY, CDR2 SYGVKD. The CDR3 DNA follows: TGTGCCATCAGTGAGTCGAGACAGGGAGAGACCCAGTACTTC. This gives the protein CAISESRQGETQYF.

The gene calls are TRBV3-1 (or the pseudogene TRBV3-2) and TRBJ1-5; D might be TRBD1 (6 bases). V was pared by 2 bases and J by 3 bases, with 14 bases between. This CDR3 contains 16 residues. The germline V gene has CDR1 LGHDT and CDR2 YNNKEL (reference sequence). CDR3 bases: TGTGCCAGCAGCCAATATTCAGGGGCCTACAATCAGCCCCAGCATTTT. It encodes CASSQYSGAYNQPQHF.

The V and J genes are TRBV7-2 and TRBJ1-2; 8 bases map to TRBD1. The trim removed 6 bases at V and 8 bases at J, leaving 11 bases unmatched. The CDR3 runs to 14 residues. In germline, CDR1 is SGHTA, CDR2 FQGNSA. The CDR3 region is CASSPTGGYGGYTF. In nucleotides, the CDR3 is TGTGCCAGCAGTCCCACAGGGGGGTACGGGGGCTACACCTTC.

The chain links TRBV24-1 to TRBJ2-5; a weak D match, TRBD1 (5 bases). The V gene's germline CDR1 is KGHDR and CDR2 SFDVKD. With 4 bases removed from V and 4 bases from J, the gap between germline ends came to 12 bases. This CDR3 has 14 residues. The CDR3 nucleotides read TGTGCCACCAGTGAACCAGGGAATTTAGAGACCCAGTACTTC. Translated: CATSEPGNLETQYF.

V gene TRBV9 combines with J gene TRBJ2-1; unclear D gene. Germline loops: CDR1 SGDLS, CDR2 YYNGEE. V was pared by 0 bases and J by 8 bases, with 9 bases between. This CDR3 has 13 amino acids. CDR3 sequence reads: CASSVGDFDEQFF. The DNA for the CDR3 is TGTGCCAGCAGCGTAGGAGATTTCGATGAGCAGTTCTTC.

This chain uses TRBV24-1 with TRBJ2-5; no reliable D call. Germline V gene data show CDR1 as KGHDR and CDR2 as SFDVKD. The length of the CDR3 is 13 residues. Trimming removed 1 base from V and 5 bases from J, with 7 bases in between. CDR3 residues: CATSDLNPETQYF. CDR3 DNA sequence: TGTGCCACCAGTGATTTAAATCCGGAGACCCAGTACTTC.

This rearrangement joins TRBV19 to TRBJ2-2; D is perhaps TRBD1 (6 bases). CDR1 is LNHDA, CDR2 SQIVND, per germline (reference sequence). The CDR3 has 14 amino acids. V was pared by 6 bases and J by 4 bases, with 12 bases between. CDR3 sequence reads: CASRQGMGTGELFF. CDR3 coding DNA: TGTGCCAGTAGACAGGGTATGGGCACCGGGGAGCTGTTTTTT.

This clone appeared once. J is TRBJ1-6 and V is TRBV28; TRBD1 matches 7 bases. Germline trimming cut 5 bases from V and 7 bases from J; bases unmatched to any gene: 11. This CDR3 comprises 16 residues. Germline CDR1 reads MDHEN; CDR2 reads SYDVKM. The CDR3 sequence is CASSRQGPALNSPLHF. The CDR3 nucleotides read TGTGCCAGCAGTCGACAGGGCCCGGCCTTAAATTCACCCCTCCACTTT.

V usage is TRBV6-6 and J usage is TRBJ2-7; weak D call: TRBD1 (6 bases). The V gene lost 5 bases and the J gene lost 3 bases, with 17 bases spanning the gap. The CDR3 contains 15 residues. The V gene's germline CDR1 is MNHNY and CDR2 SVGAGI (reference sequence). CDR3 sequence: CASSKQTGYSYEQYF. CDR3 in DNA: TGTGCCAGCAGTAAACAGACAGGTTATAGCTACGAGCAGTACTTC.

The V and J genes are TRBV4-1 and TRBJ1-2, with D hard to call. Germline CDR1 and CDR2: MGHRA and YSYEKL. The length of the CDR3 is 13 residues. The V gene lost 1 base and the J gene lost 11 bases, with 14 bases spanning the gap. The CDR3 DNA reads as TGCGCCAGCAGCCAAGTTGACTCCGCCACTTACACCTTC. It translates to CASSQVDSATYTF.